This T cell receptor (beta chain) was recovered during a study of T cells in Graves' hyperthyroidism and ophthalmopathy. In the study overall: Specimen type is peripheral blood, collected at initial diagnosis prior to any treatment.

This clonotype has ten or more counts. There were TCR beta CDR3 regions amplified from RNA transcripts. The HTBI set primed first-round TCR CDR3 RT-PCR. TCRdb recomputed calls from the multiplex PCR reads with MiXCR, one row per CDR3 protein. This sample has hundreds of thousands of distinct CDR3 sequences, with about 20% found just once. The ends lost 3 bases at V and 0 bases at J; junction bases unmatched: 3. CDR1 is SGHRS, CDR2 YFSETQ, per germline. This CDR3 comprises 15 residues. The sample comprised blood. This TCR was recovered from a man aged 40-50 years with Graves' ophthalmopathy. The V and J genes are TRBV5-1 and TRBJ2-7; 10 positions match TRBD1. The DNA of the CDR3 is TGCGCCAGCAGCTCGGGACAGGGGTACTCCTACGAGCAGTACTTC. Residues: CASSSGQGYSYEQYF.